This T cell receptor beta chain derives from a study of early T cells in non-severe SARS-CoV-2 infection. About the study: Sequencing of bulk RNA from unsorted whole blood was done, without chain pairing.

Germline loops: CDR1 SGHVS, CDR2 FQNEAQ. The length of the CDR3 is 14 residues. With V trimmed by 2 bases and J by 9 bases, 4 bases remained unmatched. There are a few counts of this clonotype. The library protocol tagged individual cDNA molecules with unique molecular identifiers. TCRdb re-derived calls from the 5' RACE reads in MiXCR, one entry per CDR3 protein. In the table there are about 59,000 distinct CDR3 sequences, about 12% of which are singletons. This rearrangement joins TRBV7-8 to TRBJ2-1; the match to TRBD2 covers 10 bases. The source was whole blood, collected at baseline. This receptor was identified in an adult who was a healthcare worker with PCR-confirmed SARS-CoV-2 infection or an uninfected control (not recorded which). CDR3: CASSLKREGGEQFF. DNA of the CDR3: TGTGCCAGCAGCTTAAAGCGGGAGGGCGGTGAGCAGTTCTTC. The variable domain in full, completed from reference TRBV7-8 and TRBJ2-1, reads GAGVSQSPRYKVAKRGQDVALRCDPISGHVSLFWYQQALGQGPEFLTYFQNEAQLDKSGLPSDRFFAERPEGSVSTLKIQRTQQEDSAVYLCASSLKREGGEQFFGPGTRLTVL.